A selection of T cell receptor beta chains follows, all from one sample in a study of blood T cell repertoires in COVID-19. Produced via immunoSEQ multiplex PCR; TCRdb's table is partial and in-frame only. This table has fewer than 400,000 clones, around nine tenths appearing once. Material for sequencing was peripheral blood. The receptors come from a human donor in a cohort sampled during active COVID-19. Each CDR3 is given with its conserved first and last residue. The D gene is left open where the match is weak. The size entry is marked missing in some rows and otherwise reads once, few, many or a size class.

J gene,clone size,D gene,V gene,CDR3 protein,CDR3 DNA
TRBJ1-2,NA,NA,TRBV2,CASSLGGTNYGYTF,TGTGCCAGCAGTCTAGGGGGAACTAACTATGGCTACACCTTC
TRBJ2-7,NA,NA,TRBV9,CASSPTIGGLSYEQYF,TGTGCCAGCAGCCCGACGATCGGGGGATTATCCTACGAGCAGTACTTC
TRBJ1-1,few,TRBD1,TRBV5-5,CASSLVSGGTEAFF,TGTGCCAGCAGCTTGGTCTCAGGGGGCACTGAAGCTTTCTTT
TRBJ1-4,NA,NA,TRBV19,CASSPFLREKLFF,TGTGCCAGTAGTCCCTTCCTCCGGGAAAAACTGTTTTTT
TRBJ1-2,NA,NA,TRBV5-4,CASSLRPGYGYTF,TGTGCCAGCAGCCTAAGGCCGGGCTATGGCTACACCTTC
TRBJ1-2,NA,NA,TRBV7-9,CASSLGGDGYTF,TGTGCCAGCAGCTTAGGAGGTGATGGCTACACCTTC
TRBJ2-1,NA,TRBD1,TRBV3-1/TRBV3-2,CASSSARGHEQFF,TGTGCCAGCAGCTCGGCTAGGGGGCATGAGCAGTTCTTC
TRBJ2-2,NA,TRBD1,TRBV4-2,CASSRGQGDNTGELFF,TGTGCCAGCAGCCGAGGACAGGGGGATAACACCGGGGAGCTGTTTTTT
TRBJ2-1,NA,NA,TRBV25-1,CASSGANEQFF,TGTGCCAGCAGTGGGGCAAATGAGCAGTTCTTC
TRBJ2-5,NA,TRBD2,TRBV28,CASTEVAGDGETQYF,TGTGCCAGCACTGAAGTAGCGGGAGATGGTGAGACCCAGTACTTC
TRBJ2-2,NA,TRBD2,TRBV7-2,CASSLYRGAGELFF,TGTGCCAGCAGCTTATATCGGGGGGCCGGGGAGCTGTTTTTT
TRBJ2-7,NA,TRBD2,TRBV3-1/TRBV3-2,CASSIGLAGDYEQYF,TGTGCCAGCAGCATTGGACTAGCGGGGGACTACGAGCAGTACTTC
TRBJ2-7,NA,TRBD2,TRBV2,CASRSRTSGGARYEQYF,TGTGCCAGCAGGAGCAGGACTAGCGGGGGGGCGCGGTACGAGCAGTACTTC